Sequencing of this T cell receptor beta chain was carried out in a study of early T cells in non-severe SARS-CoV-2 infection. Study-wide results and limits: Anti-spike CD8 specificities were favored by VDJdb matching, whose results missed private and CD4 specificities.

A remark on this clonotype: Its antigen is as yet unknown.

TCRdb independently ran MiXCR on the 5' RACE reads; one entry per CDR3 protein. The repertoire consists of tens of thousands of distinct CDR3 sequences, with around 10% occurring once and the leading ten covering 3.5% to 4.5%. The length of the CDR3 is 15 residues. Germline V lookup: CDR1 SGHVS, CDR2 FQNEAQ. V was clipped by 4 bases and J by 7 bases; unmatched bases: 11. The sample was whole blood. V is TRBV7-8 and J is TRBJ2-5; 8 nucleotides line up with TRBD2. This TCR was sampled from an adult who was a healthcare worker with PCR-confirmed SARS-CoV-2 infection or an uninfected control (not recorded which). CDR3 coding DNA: TGTGCCAGCAGCTCCGGGCTAGCGGGTTTCTCGACCCAGTACTTC. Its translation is CASSSGLAGFSTQYF.